The 32 T cell receptor beta chains below come from one sample, sequenced in a study of T-cell memory formation after mild COVID-19. Each CDR3 protein is one row after TCRdb ran MiXCR on the 5' RACE reads. The repertoire includes 250,000 or so distinct CDR3 sequences, roughly 18% of them detected once, and 23% sits in the top ten. The sample was PBMCs or a T cell subset sorted from them (not recorded which). These receptors came from a man younger than 35 who had mild COVID-19 (a few samples of this study predate the infection). Cell type and time point are not known.

The chain joins TRBV4-1 to TRBJ2-1, with 8 bases matching TRBD2. The CDR3 contains 15 residues. The germline V gene has CDR1 MGHRA and CDR2 YSYEKL. With 4 bases clipped from V and 8 bases from J, the junction kept 10 bases outside the gene matches. The CDR3 region is CASSPQRGSGDEQFF. In nucleotides, the CDR3 is TGCGCCAGCAGCCCCCAGCGGGGGAGTGGCGATGAGCAGTTCTTC.

The rearrangement joins TRBV11-1 to TRBJ2-3; no firm D call. Deletions cut 0 bases from V and 5 bases from J, with 6 bases between. Germline CDR1 reads SGHAT; CDR2 reads FQDESV (reference sequence). The CDR3 contains 13 residues. The CDR3 loop reads CASSLALRDTQYF. The CDR3 DNA reads as TGTGCCAGCAGCTTAGCGCTGAGAGATACGCAGTATTTT.

The chain employs TRBV28 and TRBJ2-2, with D possibly being TRBD2 (5 bases). The CDR3 is 13 residues long. Trimming pared 6 bases from V and 5 bases from J, leaving 10 bases between. CDR1 MDHEN and CDR2 SYDVKM come from the germline V gene. In DNA form, the CDR3 reads TGTGCCAGCAGATTGACGGGGACCGGGGAGCTGTTTTTT. It specifies CASRLTGTGELFF.

This clonotype has more than one count but fewer than ten. The chain couples TRBV29-1 to TRBJ2-5, with 10 nucleotides matching TRBD1. Germline lookup yields CDR1 SQVTM and CDR2 ANQGSEA. This CDR3 spans 14 amino acids. Germline trimming cut 3 bases from V and 4 bases from J; bases unmatched to any gene: 5. In nucleotides, the CDR3 is TGCAGCGTTGATCGCAGGACAGGGGGAGAGACCCAGTACTTC. Translation gives CSVDRRTGGETQYF.

This clonotype turned up a few times. The genes are TRBV20-1 and TRBJ2-1; 8 positions agree with TRBD2. V trimming: 2 bases; J trimming: 9 bases; junction bases outside the gene matches: 6. The CDR3 covers 13 residues. Germline CDR1 reads DFQATT; CDR2 reads SNEGSKA (reference sequence). CDR3 DNA: TGCAGTGCTAGATCGGGAGGGGACGTTGAGCAGTTCTTC. Translated: CSARSGGDVEQFF.

This clonotype was detected only a few times. The chain employs TRBV29-1 and TRBJ1-3, with D uncertain. Trimming removed 7 bases from V and 5 bases from J, with 9 bases in between. The CDR3 spans 11 residues. Germline V gene data show CDR1 as SQVTM and CDR2 as ANQGSEA. Here the CDR3 DNA reads TGCAGCGCCGTAAGGAGAAACACCATATATTTT. Residues: CSAVRRNTIYF.

This clonotype was detected only a few times. The chain combines TRBV2 with TRBJ2-7, with 7 bases aligning to TRBD1. The CDR3 has 15 amino acids. Trimming took 5 bases from V and 0 from J; bases not matched to a gene: 7. CDR1 and CDR2 from the germline V gene are SNHLY and FYNNEI. CDR3 protein: CASSIRGSSSYEQYF. The CDR3 nucleotides are TGTGCCAGCAGTATCAGGGGGTCCAGCTCCTACGAGCAGTACTTC. The full variable domain, in which reference TRBV2 and TRBJ2-7 provide the parts outside the CDR3, is EPEVTQTPSHQVTQMGQEVILRCVPISNHLYFYWYRQILGQKVEFLVSFYNNEISEKSEIFDDQFSVERPDGSNFTLKIRSTKLEDSAMYFCASSIRGSSSYEQYFGPGTRLTVT.

This chain uses TRBV28 with TRBJ2-7; possibly TRBD1 for D (6 bases). V lost 3 bases and J 3 bases, leaving 12 bases between the germline ends. Germline V CDR1 and CDR2: MDHEN, SYDVKM. This CDR3 is built from 14 residues. In DNA, the CDR3 is TGTGCCAGCAGTTTTGCTCTCAGGGGCTACGAGCAGTACGTC. Its translation is CASSFALRGYEQYV.

The table lists this clonotype with a few counts. The chain couples TRBV28 to TRBJ1-1, with D possibly matching TRBD1 (5 bases). V was shortened by 5 bases and J by 0 bases, with 16 bases between the two germline ends. CDR1 and CDR2 (germline): MDHEN, SYDVKM. This CDR3 has 16 amino acids. CDR3 sequence: CASSPIMGGMNTEAFF. Written as DNA, the CDR3 is TGTGCCAGCAGTCCCATAATGGGGGGGATGAACACTGAAGCTTTCTTT.

This clonotype occurred once. V is TRBV12-5 and J is TRBJ2-7; the D gene is possibly TRBD2 (6 bases). The CDR3 covers 15 residues. CDR1 and CDR2 from the germline V gene are LGHNT and FRNRAP. Trimming took off 0 bases at V and 1 base at J, with 10 bases between the two ends. CDR3 sequence reads: CASGLVGGSSYEQYF. The CDR3 DNA sequence: TGTGCTAGTGGTTTGGTTGGGGGGAGTTCCTACGAGCAGTACTTC. The full variable domain, rest sourced from reference TRBV12-5 and TRBJ2-7, is DARVTQTPRHKVTEMGQEVTMRCQPILGHNTVFWYRQTMMQGLELLAYFRNRAPLDDSGMPKDRFSAEMPDATLATLKIQPSEPRDSAVYFCASGLVGGSSYEQYFGPGTRLTVT.

J is TRBJ1-5 and V is TRBV20-1, with a tentative D call TRBD1 (5 bases). Germline V gene lookup returns CDR1 DFQATT and CDR2 SNEGSKA (reference sequence). The CDR3 sequence is 11 residues long. V lost 5 bases and J 11 bases, leaving 13 bases between the germline ends. The DNA for the CDR3 is TGCAGTGCTGGAGCAGGGTTTGCCCAGCATTTT. Translating gives CSAGAGFAQHF.

The chain couples TRBV12-3 or TRBV12-4 to TRBJ2-1, with no clear D. CDR3 length: 15 amino acids. V dropped 5 bases and J dropped 0 bases, with 11 bases sitting between them. CDR3 sequence: CASSRGSSSYNEQFF. CDR3 DNA: TGTGCCAGCAGTCGCGGCTCGAGCTCCTACAATGAGCAGTTCTTC.

A few counts support this clonotype. The chain carries TRBV3-1 and TRBJ2-3; unclear D gene. Looked up from germline, CDR1 is LGHDT and CDR2 is YNNKEL (reference sequence). V lost 1 base, J lost 1 base, and 3 bases lay in between. The CDR3 length is 13 residues. In DNA form, the CDR3 reads TGTGCCAGCAGCCAAGGCCGCACAGATACGCAGTATTTT. Its translation is CASSQGRTDTQYF.

This sequence joins TRBV20-1 and TRBJ1-5; D is uncertain. This CDR3 comprises 14 residues. In germline, CDR1 is DFQATT, CDR2 SNEGSKA (reference sequence). Between the trimmed V and J ends, which lost 4 bases and 0 bases, there was a span of 10 bases. The DNA for the CDR3 is TGCAGTGCTATGGGGAGTTATAGCAATCAGCCCCAGCATTTT. Amino acid sequence: CSAMGSYSNQPQHF.

This rearrangement joins TRBV4-2 to TRBJ2-5; 12 bases are shared with TRBD2. The CDR3 loop spans 16 amino acids. The J segment lost 5 bases and the V segment lost 1 base, leaving 5 bases of the junction unmatched. From germline, CDR1 is LGHNA and CDR2 YNFKEQ. The CDR3 DNA is TGTGCCAGCAGCCAAGGGACTAGCGGGGTTGGGGAGACCCAGTACTTC. Encoded protein: CASSQGTSGVGETQYF.

The chain joins TRBV5-1 to TRBJ1-6; 10 positions agree with TRBD1. With 4 bases clipped from V and 8 bases from J, the junction kept 9 bases outside the gene matches. CDR1 SGHRS and CDR2 YFSETQ come from the germline V gene. The CDR3 is 16 residues long. CDR3 DNA sequence: TGCGCCAGCAGCACAACGGGACAGGGGTCGGATTCACCCCTCCACTTT. It yields the protein CASSTTGQGSDSPLHF. Variable domain in full (rest from reference TRBV5-1 and TRBJ1-6): KAGVTQTPRYLIKTRGQQVTLSCSPISGHRSVSWYQQTPGQGLQFLFEYFSETQRNKGNFPGRFSGRQFSNSRSEMNVSTLELGDSALYLCASSTTGQGSDSPLHFGNGTRLTVT.

The chain employs TRBV6-1 and TRBJ1-1, with a tentative D call TRBD1 (6 bases). The CDR3 consists of 15 residues. With 4 bases removed from V and 4 bases from J, the gap between germline ends came to 16 bases. The germline gives CDR1 MNHNS, CDR2 SASEGT. The CDR3 spells CASSGYRDRATEAFF. The CDR3 nucleotides read TGTGCCAGCAGTGGGTACAGGGATCGGGCCACTGAAGCTTTCTTT.

The rearrangement uses TRBV25-1 and TRBJ1-2, with 8 bases lining up with TRBD1. The V segment lost 6 bases and the J segment 6 bases; nucleotides outside the gene matches: 3. Germline V gene lookup returns CDR1 MGHDK and CDR2 SYGVNS. CDR3 length: 12 amino acids. CDR3 loop: CASRGQVHGYTF. The CDR3 DNA sequence: TGTGCCAGCAGGGGACAGGTCCATGGCTACACCTTC.

This clonotype was recorded at least ten times. The genes are TRBV7-2 and TRBJ2-7; D not certain. This CDR3 has 13 amino acids. V lost 3 bases, J lost 2 bases, and 8 bases lay in between. CDR1 and CDR2 (germline): SGHTA, FQGNSA. CDR3 DNA sequence: TGTGCCAGCAGCTTGCAGAGCACCTACGAGCAGTACGTC. Protein sequence: CASSLQSTYEQYV.

This clonotype has only a few counts. The chain is built from TRBV29-1 and TRBJ2-6; TRBD1 aligns across 9 bases. The V and J ends lost 8 bases and 2 bases, in that order; junction bases with no gene match: 10. Germline CDR1 SQVTM, CDR2 ANQGSEA. The length of the CDR3 is 16 residues. CDR3 DNA: TGCAGCACAGCCGGGACAGGGAAAGCTGGGGCCAACGTCCTGACTTTC. Translated: CSTAGTGKAGANVLTF.

The chain uses TRBV7-2 and TRBJ1-2; 7 bases match TRBD1. The germline V gene encodes CDR1 SGHTA and CDR2 FQGNSA. V trimming: 5 bases; J trimming: 4 bases; junction bases outside the gene matches: 7. This CDR3 is built from 14 residues. The CDR3 nucleotides read TGTGCCAGCAGCCACAGGGGCCCGGGCTATGGCTACACCTTC. Encoded protein: CASSHRGPGYGYTF.

This clonotype occurred a few times. The chain has TRBV20-1 and TRBJ2-2; 8 bases are a match to TRBD2. CDR1 is DFQATT, CDR2 SNEGSKA, per germline (reference sequence). Unmatched junction bases numbered 11, after V lost 6 bases and J lost 5 bases. The CDR3 runs 15 residues. The CDR3, as DNA: TGCAGTGCAACCCCCTCGGGGGGGCTAACCGGGGAGCTGTTTTTT. It codes for CSATPSGGLTGELFF.

In its sample, this clonotype was seen a few times. This chain links TRBV7-9 with TRBJ1-1; D possibly corresponds to TRBD1 (6 bases). CDR1 and CDR2 from the germline V gene are SEHNR and FQNEAQ (reference sequence). V was cut by 5 bases and J by 5 bases, with 12 bases left in between. CDR3 length: 13 amino acids. The CDR3 loop reads CASSRTGRTEAFF. The CDR3 region has the DNA TGTGCCAGCAGCCGAACAGGGAGGACTGAAGCTTTCTTT.

The CDR3 loop is CASNAAYQETQYF. The CDR3 DNA sequence: TGTGCCAGCAATGCGGCTTACCAAGAGACCCAGTACTTC. This rearrangement joins TRBV6-2 or TRBV6-3 to TRBJ2-5, with no clear D. Germline CDR1 reads MNHEY; CDR2 reads SVGEGT. Trimming shortened V by 7 bases and J by 0 bases, and 9 bases separated the two germline ends. CDR3 length: 13 residues.

The V gene is TRBV28, the J gene TRBJ2-3, with D unresolved. The CDR3 length is 15 residues. V was clipped by 3 bases and J by 0 bases, with 10 bases between them. From germline, CDR1 is MDHEN and CDR2 SYDVKM. CDR3 sequence (DNA): TGTGCCAGCAGTTTGAAGGGAATAAGCACAGATACGCAGTATTTT. As protein: CASSLKGISTDTQYF.

The chain is built from TRBV5-6 and TRBJ2-7; D remains unclear. V was clipped by 3 bases and J by 2 bases, with 6 bases between them. The CDR3 runs 12 residues. Germline CDR1 is SGHDT and CDR2 is YYEEEE. This chain's CDR3 is CASSYSAYEQYF. As DNA, the CDR3 is TGTGCCAGCAGCTACAGCGCCTACGAGCAGTACTTC.

The chain links TRBV10-3 to TRBJ2-5; 8 bases fit TRBD2. V was pared by 5 bases and J by 1 base, with 6 bases of the junction left unmatched. The germline V gene has CDR1 ENHRY and CDR2 SYGVKD. The CDR3 loop spans 15 amino acids. CDR3 region: CAISMERGTQETQYF. The CDR3 DNA reads TGTGCCATCAGTATGGAGCGGGGGACCCAAGAGACCCAGTACTTC.

This clonotype was found many times. CDR3 in DNA: TGCAGTGCTAGTTCGTTCAGGGAGACCCAGTACTTC. Its protein product is CSASSFRETQYF. V usage is TRBV20-1 and J usage is TRBJ2-5; D remains unclear. CDR1 and CDR2 from the germline V gene are DFQATT and SNEGSKA (reference sequence). The CDR3 loop spans 12 amino acids. V gave up 3 bases and J gave up 5 bases, with 10 bases separating them.

This sequence joins TRBV6-5 and TRBJ1-1, with D maybe TRBD1 (5 bases). Trimming pared 0 bases from V and 5 bases from J, leaving 10 bases between. This CDR3 has 14 residues. CDR1 and CDR2 (germline): MNHEY, SVGAGI. CDR3 loop: CASSYSTGGTEAFF. The CDR3 nucleotides are TGTGCCAGCAGTTACTCGACGGGGGGGACTGAAGCTTTCTTT.

J is TRBJ2-7 and V is TRBV7-9, with unresolved D. Germline CDR1 and CDR2: SEHNR and FQNEAQ (reference sequence). The ends were cut back, 0 bases at V and 6 bases at J, with 9 bases in the middle. The CDR3 has 13 amino acids. CDR3 protein: CASSLAGWPEQYF. The DNA for the CDR3 is TGTGCCAGCAGCTTAGCGGGGTGGCCCGAGCAGTACTTC.

The table lists this clonotype with a few counts. The chain combines TRBV4-1 with TRBJ1-2; possibly TRBD1 for D (5 bases). The CDR3 spans 11 residues. CDR1 and CDR2 (germline): MGHRA, YSYEKL. The V end was cut by 2 bases, the J end by 8 bases, with 6 bases between. Here the CDR3 reads CASSQWDGYTF. The CDR3 DNA is TGCGCCAGCAGCCAATGGGACGGCTACACCTTC.

This clonotype was seen more than once but under ten times. The CDR3 region has the DNA TGTGCCAGCAGTGGGACAGGGGGCGAGCAGTACGTC. This codes for CASSGTGGEQYV. The V and J genes are TRBV12-3 or TRBV12-4 and TRBJ2-7, with TRBD1 matching 11 bases. Trimming took 5 bases from V and 6 from J; bases not matched to a gene: 0. The CDR3 spans 12 residues.